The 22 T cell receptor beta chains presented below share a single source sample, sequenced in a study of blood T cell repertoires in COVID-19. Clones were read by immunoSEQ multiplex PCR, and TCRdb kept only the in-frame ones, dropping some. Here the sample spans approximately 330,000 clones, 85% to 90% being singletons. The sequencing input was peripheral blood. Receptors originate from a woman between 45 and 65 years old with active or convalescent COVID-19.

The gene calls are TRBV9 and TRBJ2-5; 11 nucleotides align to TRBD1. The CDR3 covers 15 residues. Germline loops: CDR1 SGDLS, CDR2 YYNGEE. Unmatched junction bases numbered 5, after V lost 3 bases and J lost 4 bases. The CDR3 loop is CASSGGTGGTETQYF. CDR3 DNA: TGTGCCAGCAGCGGGGGGACAGGGGGTACAGAGACCCAGTACTTC.

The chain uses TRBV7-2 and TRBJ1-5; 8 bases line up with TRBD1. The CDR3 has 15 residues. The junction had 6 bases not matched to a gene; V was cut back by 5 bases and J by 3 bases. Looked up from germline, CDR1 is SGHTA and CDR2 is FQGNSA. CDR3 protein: CASSPQTGVNQPQHF. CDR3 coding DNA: TGTGCCAGCAGCCCCCAGACAGGGGTCAATCAGCCCCAGCATTTT.

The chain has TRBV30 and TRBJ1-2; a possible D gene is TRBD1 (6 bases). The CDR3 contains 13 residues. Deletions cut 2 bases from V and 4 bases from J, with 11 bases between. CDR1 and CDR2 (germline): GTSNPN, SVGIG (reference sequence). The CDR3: CAWSLGQLYGYTF. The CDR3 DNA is TGTGCCTGGAGTCTAGGACAGCTCTATGGCTACACCTTC.

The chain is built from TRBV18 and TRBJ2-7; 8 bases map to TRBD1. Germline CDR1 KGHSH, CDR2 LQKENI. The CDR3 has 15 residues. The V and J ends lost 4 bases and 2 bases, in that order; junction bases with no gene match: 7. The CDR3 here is CASSQPGQATYEQYF. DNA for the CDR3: TGTGCCAGCTCACAACCGGGACAGGCAACCTACGAGCAGTACTTC.

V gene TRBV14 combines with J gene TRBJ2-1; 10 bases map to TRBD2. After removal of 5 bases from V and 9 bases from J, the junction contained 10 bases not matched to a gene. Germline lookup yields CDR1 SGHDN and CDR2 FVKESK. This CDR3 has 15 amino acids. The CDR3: CASSSHPSGGTEQFF. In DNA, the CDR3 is TGTGCCAGCAGCTCCCACCCTAGCGGGGGTACTGAGCAGTTCTTC.

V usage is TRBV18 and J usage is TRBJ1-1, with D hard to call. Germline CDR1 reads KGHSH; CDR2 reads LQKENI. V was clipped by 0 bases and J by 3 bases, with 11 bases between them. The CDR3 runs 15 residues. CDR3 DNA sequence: TGTGCCAGCTCACCACCATTAAACAGATACACTGAAGCTTTCTTT. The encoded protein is CASSPPLNRYTEAFF.

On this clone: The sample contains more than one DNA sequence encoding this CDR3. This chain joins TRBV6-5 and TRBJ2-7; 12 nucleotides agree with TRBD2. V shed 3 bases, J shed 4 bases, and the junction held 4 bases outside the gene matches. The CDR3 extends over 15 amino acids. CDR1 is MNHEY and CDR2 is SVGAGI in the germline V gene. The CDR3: CASSYSTSGSYEQYF. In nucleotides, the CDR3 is TGTGCCAGCAGTTATTCGACTAGCGGGAGTTACGAGCAGTACTTC.

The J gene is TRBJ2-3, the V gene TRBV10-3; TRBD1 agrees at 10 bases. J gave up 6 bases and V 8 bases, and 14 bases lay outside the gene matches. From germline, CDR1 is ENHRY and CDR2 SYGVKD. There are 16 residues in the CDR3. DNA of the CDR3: TGTGCCATCTCCAAGCTAGGGACAGGGGTGGGGGATACGCAGTATTTT. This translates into CAISKLGTGVGDTQYF.

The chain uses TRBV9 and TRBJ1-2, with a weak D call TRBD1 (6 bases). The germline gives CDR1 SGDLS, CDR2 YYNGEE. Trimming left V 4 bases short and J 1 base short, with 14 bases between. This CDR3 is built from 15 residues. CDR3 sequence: CASSPDRSFNYGYTF. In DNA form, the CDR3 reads TGTGCCAGCAGCCCCGACAGGAGTTTTAACTATGGCTACACCTTC.

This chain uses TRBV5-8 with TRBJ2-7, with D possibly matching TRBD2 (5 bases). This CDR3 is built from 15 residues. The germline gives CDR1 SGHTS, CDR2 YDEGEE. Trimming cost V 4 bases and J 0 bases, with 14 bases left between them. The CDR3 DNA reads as TGTGCCAGCAGCCATCCGGACTCGCGCTCCTACGAGCAGTACTTC. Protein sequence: CASSHPDSRSYEQYF.

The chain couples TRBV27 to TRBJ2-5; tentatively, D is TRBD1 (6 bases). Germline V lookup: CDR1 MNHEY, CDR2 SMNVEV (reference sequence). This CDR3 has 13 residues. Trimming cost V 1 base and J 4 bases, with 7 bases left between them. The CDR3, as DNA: TGTGCCAGCAGTTTATGGGGGCGAGAGACCCAGTACTTC. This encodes CASSLWGRETQYF.

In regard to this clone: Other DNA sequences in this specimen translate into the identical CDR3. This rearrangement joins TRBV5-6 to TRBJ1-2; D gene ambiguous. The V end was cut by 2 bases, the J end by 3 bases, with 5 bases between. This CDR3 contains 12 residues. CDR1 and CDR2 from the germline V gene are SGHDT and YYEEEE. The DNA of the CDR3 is TGTGCCAGCAGCTTAACGGACTATGGCTACACCTTC. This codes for CASSLTDYGYTF.

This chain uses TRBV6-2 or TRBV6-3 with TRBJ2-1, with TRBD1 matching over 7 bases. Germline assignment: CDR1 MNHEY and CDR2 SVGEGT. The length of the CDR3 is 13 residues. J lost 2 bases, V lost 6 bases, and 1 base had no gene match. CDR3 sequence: CASSQGAYNEQFF. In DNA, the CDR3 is TGTGCCAGCAGCCAGGGGGCCTACAATGAGCAGTTCTTC.

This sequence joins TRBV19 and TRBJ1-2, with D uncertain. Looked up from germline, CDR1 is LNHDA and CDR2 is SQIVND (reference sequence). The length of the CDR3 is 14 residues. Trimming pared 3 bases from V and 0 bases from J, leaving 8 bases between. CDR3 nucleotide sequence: TGTGCCAGTAGTATTATCCCCTCTAACTATGGCTACACCTTC. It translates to CASSIIPSNYGYTF. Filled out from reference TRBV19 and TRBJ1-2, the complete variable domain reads DGGITQSPKYLFRKEGQNVTLSCEQNLNHDAMYWYRQDPGQGLRLIYYSQIVNDFQKGDIAEGYSVSREKKESFPLTVTSAQKNPTAFYLCASSIIPSNYGYTFGSGTRLTVV.

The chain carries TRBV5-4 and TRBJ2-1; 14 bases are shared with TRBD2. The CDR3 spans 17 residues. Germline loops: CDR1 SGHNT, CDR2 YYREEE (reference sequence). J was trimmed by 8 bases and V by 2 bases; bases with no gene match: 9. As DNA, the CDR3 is TGTGCCAGCAGCTTCGTTCGCTTGACTAGCGGGAGGGATGAGCAGTTCTTC. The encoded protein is CASSFVRLTSGRDEQFF.

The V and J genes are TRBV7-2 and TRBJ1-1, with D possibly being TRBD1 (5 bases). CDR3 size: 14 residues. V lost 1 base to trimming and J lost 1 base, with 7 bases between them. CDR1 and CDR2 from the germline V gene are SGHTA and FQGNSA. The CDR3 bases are TGTGCCAGCAGCTTAGTTGACAGGAACACTGAAGCTTTCTTT. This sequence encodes CASSLVDRNTEAFF. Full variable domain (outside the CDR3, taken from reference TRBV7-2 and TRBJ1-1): GAGVSQSPSNKVTEKGKDVELRCDPISGHTALYWYRQSLGQGLEFLIYFQGNSAPDKSGLPSDRFSAERTGGSVSTLTIQRTQQEDSAVYLCASSLVDRNTEAFFGQGTRLTVV.

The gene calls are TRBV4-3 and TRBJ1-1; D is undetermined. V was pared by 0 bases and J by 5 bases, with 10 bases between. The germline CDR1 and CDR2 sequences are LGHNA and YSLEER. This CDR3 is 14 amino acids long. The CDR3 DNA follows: TGCGCCAGCAGCCAAGAGTGGGCAGGTACTGAAGCTTTCTTT. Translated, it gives CASSQEWAGTEAFF.

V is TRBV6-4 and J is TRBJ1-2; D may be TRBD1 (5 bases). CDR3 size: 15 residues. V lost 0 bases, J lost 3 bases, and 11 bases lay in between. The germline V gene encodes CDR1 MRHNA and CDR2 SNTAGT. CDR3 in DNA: TGTGCCAGCAGTGACTCGAAAGGGGTTTACTATGGCTACACCTTC. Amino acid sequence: CASSDSKGVYYGYTF.

CDR3 residues: CASSLGAGRGARNYGYTF. The CDR3 nucleotides are TGTGCCAGCAGCTTAGGCGCTGGACGGGGGGCTCGGAACTATGGCTACACCTTC. This rearrangement joins TRBV13 to TRBJ1-2; TRBD1 might be the D (6 bases). V shed 0 bases and J shed 2 bases, with 19 bases lying between them. Germline CDR1 and CDR2: PRHDT and FYEKMQ (reference sequence). CDR3 size: 18 residues.

CDR3 nucleotide sequence: TGCGCCAGCCCCGATGGGGGACAGGGGGAGAGTCCCTACGAGCAGTACTTC. This codes for CASPDGGQGESPYEQYF. The chain recombines TRBV23-1 with TRBJ2-7; 11 nucleotides match TRBD1. TRBV23-1 is classed as an ORF, of uncertain function. The CDR3 sequence is 17 residues long. V gave up 8 bases and J gave up 2 bases; unmatched junction bases: 14.

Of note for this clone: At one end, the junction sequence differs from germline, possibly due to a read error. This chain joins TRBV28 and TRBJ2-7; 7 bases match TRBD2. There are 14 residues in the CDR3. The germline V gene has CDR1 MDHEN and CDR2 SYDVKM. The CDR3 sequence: CASSVGGGVYGEDF. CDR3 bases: TGTGCCAGCAGTGTTGGGGGAGGGGTCTATGGTGAGGACTTC.

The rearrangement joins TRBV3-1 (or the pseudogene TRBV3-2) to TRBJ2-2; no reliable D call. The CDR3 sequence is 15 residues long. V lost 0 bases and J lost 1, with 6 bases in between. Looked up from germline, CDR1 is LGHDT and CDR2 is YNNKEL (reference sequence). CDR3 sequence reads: CASSQDIKNTGELFF. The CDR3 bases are TGTGCCAGCAGCCAAGATATAAAGAACACCGGGGAGCTGTTTTTT.